The sequence of this TCR beta chain was determined in a study of blood T cell repertoires in COVID-19. Overall study: Collection of acute and convalescent COVID-19 samples took place in the United States, Italy and Spain.

This clone was seen a handful of times. Per the study methods: Reference gene primer amplification gave estimated nucleated cell counts. The table came from immunoSEQ multiplex PCR; TCRdb's copy has only in-frame clones and leaves some out. The V and J calls and clone size were taken over from that table, and D and trimming were inferred from the DNA. The sample has tens of thousands of clones; 80% are singletons. The CDR3 contains 17 residues. V was shortened by 5 bases and J by 0 bases, with 17 bases between the two germline ends. CDR1 and CDR2 (germline): MGHDK, SYGVNS. The chain links TRBV25-1 to TRBJ2-1; a possible D gene is TRBD2 (6 bases). This TCR came from a woman in her seventies with acute or convalescent COVID-19. The specimen sequenced was peripheral blood. The CDR3 DNA follows: TGTGCCAGCAGTTTCCCGGGCGGGGACTTCTCCTACAATGAGCAGTTCTTC. Translating it yields CASSFPGGDFSYNEQFF.